The 17 T cell receptor beta chains given below trace back to one sample, sequenced in a study of prognosis after radiotherapy for stage I lung cancer. By two-round multiplex PCR, the TCR beta CDR3 was amplified from genomic DNA. Round one of PCR was performed, and it used primers specific to each TRBV and TRBJ gene. TCRdb re-derived calls from the multiplex PCR reads in MiXCR, one entry per CDR3 protein. The sample has about 16,000 distinct CDR3 sequences, approximately 40% seen once. The specimen comprised PBMCs, sampled before or after stereotactic body radiation therapy (not recorded which). These receptors all come from a donor aged 50 or older with non-small cell lung cancer.

The V and J genes are TRBV13 and TRBJ1-1; D possibly corresponds to TRBD1 (5 bases). The V gene lost 5 bases and the J gene lost 1 base, with 11 bases spanning the gap. The CDR3 runs 14 residues. The germline gives CDR1 PRHDT, CDR2 FYEKMQ (reference sequence). CDR3: CASSHEDKNTEAFF. The DNA of the CDR3 is TGTGCCAGCAGCCATGAGGACAAGAACACTGAAGCTTTCTTT.

This clonotype was counted at least ten times. The genes are TRBV6-2 or TRBV6-3 and TRBJ2-5; D is undetermined. Germline CDR1 is MNHEY and CDR2 is SVGEGT. The CDR3 is 13 amino acids. Trimming left V 2 bases short and J 2 bases short, with 6 bases between. The CDR3 nucleotides are TGTGCCAGCAGTTACCTGGGACAAGAGACCCAGTACTTC. Amino acids: CASSYLGQETQYF.

In the case of this clonotype: Germline and junction disagree at one end, which may indicate a read error. This rearrangement joins TRBV2 to TRBJ2-7, with D maybe TRBD1 (7 bases). Germline values: CDR1 SNHLY, CDR2 FYNNEI. The CDR3 runs 13 residues. The CDR3 region is CASRGAGAYEQYF. The CDR3, as DNA: TGCGCCAGCAGGGGGGCGGGTGCCTACGAGCAGTACTTC.

This clonotype was counted ten times or more. The chain carries TRBV25-1 and TRBJ2-3; D may correspond to TRBD1 or TRBD2 (5 bases each). Trimming removed 3 bases from V and 7 bases from J, with 17 bases in between. CDR3 length equals 15 residues. From germline, CDR1 is MGHDK and CDR2 SYGVNS. The CDR3 bases are TGTGCCAGCAGTGATGGCGCCTTGAGGGGCTATACGCAGTATTTT. Translating gives CASSDGALRGYTQYF.

This clonotype was counted many times. The chain combines TRBV20-1 with TRBJ1-6; D remains ambiguous. V was shortened by 0 bases and J by 8 bases, with 5 bases between the two germline ends. The length of the CDR3 is 12 residues. The germline V gene encodes CDR1 DFQATT and CDR2 SNEGSKA (reference sequence). The CDR3 is CSARDGDSPLHF. In DNA form, the CDR3 reads TGCAGTGCTAGAGATGGGGATTCACCCCTCCACTTT.

Concerning this clonotype: The likely explanation is a read error, given a far larger clone one base away. The chain carries TRBV6-4 and TRBJ2-7, with TRBD1 identical over 7 bases. CDR1 MRHNA and CDR2 SNTAGT come from the germline V gene. The CDR3 sequence is 13 residues long. CDR3: CASSYNRGHEHYF. DNA of the CDR3: TGTGCCAGCAGTTACAACAGGGGTCACGAGCATTACTTC.

Concerning this clonotype itself: A read error is possible here, since a much larger clone lies one base away. This sequence joins TRBV10-2 and TRBJ2-5; D is uncertain. Germline V gene sequence: CDR1 WSHSY, CDR2 SAAADI. V lost 2 bases and J lost 5, with 18 bases in between. The CDR3 covers 16 residues. CDR3 nucleotide sequence: TGCGCCAGCAGTGAGAGGACCTGGAAGTCTGGTGAGACCCAGTACTTC. It specifies CASSERTWKSGETQYF.

This clonotype appeared a few times. One base separates it from a far larger clone, so it is likely a read error. The rearrangement uses TRBV6-2 or TRBV6-3 and TRBJ2-7, with 10 bases that match TRBD2. The V gene's germline CDR1 is MNHEY and CDR2 SVGEGT. This CDR3 contains 14 residues. The junction had 4 bases not matched to a gene; V was cut back by 5 bases and J by 3 bases. The CDR3: CASSHGTSVYEQYF. CDR3 sequence (DNA): TGTGCCAGCAGTCACGGGACTAGCGTCTACGAGCAGTACTTC.

This clonotype was observed many times. This chain uses TRBV18 with TRBJ2-3, with D unresolved. The CDR3 has 13 residues. Germline lookup yields CDR1 KGHSH and CDR2 LQKENI. Trimming took 2 bases from V and 5 from J, leaving 8 bases between them. The CDR3 loop is CASSPSPGDTQYF. As DNA, the CDR3 is TGTGCCAGCTCACCATCTCCAGGAGATACGCAGTATTTT.

The table lists this clonotype with many counts. With a far larger clone one base away, a read error is the likely cause. The CDR3: CASSLEQSVRASEQFF. The CDR3 coding sequence is TGCGCCAGCAGCTTGGAACAATCGGTCCGGGCGTCCGAGCAGTTCTTC. The chain combines TRBV5-1 with TRBJ2-1; D call uncertain. CDR1 and CDR2 from the germline V gene are SGHRS and YFSETQ. This CDR3 comprises 16 residues. With 0 bases removed from V and 10 bases from J, the gap between germline ends came to 20 bases.

This clonotype came up many times. This chain links TRBV20-1 with TRBJ2-5; weak D call: TRBD2 (5 bases). Trimming cost V 0 bases and J 5 bases, with 19 bases left between them. Germline V gene lookup returns CDR1 DFQATT and CDR2 SNEGSKA (reference sequence). CDR3 size: 16 residues. This chain's CDR3 is CSARDLSDSPGETQYF. The CDR3 DNA is TGCAGTGCTAGAGATCTGTCGGACTCCCCGGGGGAGACCCAGTACTTC.

This clonotype was seen at least ten times. The CDR3 loop reads CASSEFGEANYGYTF. In nucleotides, the CDR3 is TGTGCCAGCAGTGAATTCGGGGAAGCTAACTATGGCTACACCTTC. This chain links TRBV25-1 with TRBJ1-2; D is ambiguous. V lost 1 base to trimming and J lost 0 bases, with 9 bases between them. This CDR3 has 15 residues. Germline lookup yields CDR1 MGHDK and CDR2 SYGVNS.

This clonotype was found many times. The chain is built from TRBV4-1 and TRBJ2-1, with D perhaps TRBD1 or TRBD2 (6 bases each). V shed 0 bases and J shed 0 bases, with 12 bases lying between them. The CDR3 consists of 17 residues. Germline V gives CDR1 MGHRA, CDR2 YSYEKL. The CDR3 DNA follows: TGCGCCAGCAGCCAAGACGGAGGGGGGTCCTCCTACAATGAGCAGTTCTTC. This sequence encodes CASSQDGGGSSYNEQFF.

The rearrangement links TRBV12-3 or TRBV12-4 to TRBJ1-1, with D perhaps TRBD1 (5 bases). V was pared by 6 bases and J by 4 bases, with 15 bases between. The CDR3 consists of 14 residues. Written as DNA, the CDR3 is TGTGCCAGCAGCGTAAATGAGGGGATCACTGAAGCTTTCTTT. Protein sequence: CASSVNEGITEAFF.

Worth noting for this clonotype: The junction departs from the called germline gene at one end, perhaps through a read error. This chain connects TRBV5-5 to TRBJ2-1; 9 bases map to TRBD2. Germline lookup yields CDR1 SGHKS and CDR2 YYEKEE (reference sequence). The CDR3 length is 15 residues. This CDR3 reads CASSGLAGEYNGQLF. In DNA form, the CDR3 reads TGTGCCAGCAGCGGCTTAGCGGGGGAATACAATGGGCAGTTATTC.

V is TRBV7-2 and J is TRBJ2-1; D is undetermined. Germline V gives CDR1 SGHTA, CDR2 FQGNSA. The CDR3 consists of 19 residues. V shed 5 bases and J shed 0 bases, with 23 bases lying between them. DNA for the CDR3: TGTGCCAGCAGCCCGGGCGTGAGCTCATCCTGGAGCTCCTACAATGAGCAGTTCTTC. It codes for CASSPGVSSSWSSYNEQFF. The entire variable domain, with the rest obtained from reference TRBV7-2 and TRBJ2-1, is as follows: GAGVSQSPSNKVTEKGKDVELRCDPISGHTALYWYRQSLGQGLEFLIYFQGNSAPDKSGLPSDRFSAERTGGSVSTLTIQRTQQEDSAVYLCASSPGVSSSWSSYNEQFFGPGTRLTVL.

This clonotype was picked up one time. Compared with germline, one end of the junction differs, possibly owing to a read error. V is TRBV7-8 and J is TRBJ2-1; no clear D gene. The CDR3 runs 16 residues. CDR1 and CDR2 (germline): SGHVS, FQNEAQ. This CDR3 reads CASSLDWSESYNDQFF. The CDR3 DNA reads TGTGCCAGCAGCTTAGACTGGTCGGAGTCCTACAATGATCAGTTCTTC.